The 26 T cell receptor beta chains reported below all come from one sample, sequenced in a study of T cells in Graves' hyperthyroidism and ophthalmopathy. What was amplified from RNA transcripts were TCR beta CDR3 regions. Researchers ran a first-round RT-PCR on the TCR CDR3 using the HTBI primer set. TCRdb reprocessed the multiplex PCR reads via MiXCR and lists one record per CDR3 protein. Counted here are 500,000 to 650,000 distinct CDR3 sequences, about 20% occurring once; the ten biggest clones make up about 50%. The sample comprised blood. The receptors were gathered from a man aged 40-49 years with Graves' ophthalmopathy.

There are many counts of this clonotype. In DNA form, the CDR3 reads TGTGCCAGCAGCCGGACTAGCGGATACAATGAGCAGTTCTTC. Translated, it gives CASSRTSGYNEQFF. The rearrangement uses TRBV7-3 and TRBJ2-1; the match to TRBD2 covers 10 bases. This CDR3 contains 14 residues. CDR1 and CDR2 (germline): SGHTA, FQGTGA. J was trimmed by 4 bases and V by 5 bases; bases with no gene match: 2.

This clonotype was observed many times. V gene TRBV28 combines with J gene TRBJ1-1, with 8 bases lining up with TRBD1. Germline CDR1 reads MDHEN; CDR2 reads SYDVKM. The CDR3 is 15 amino acids. After removal of 5 bases from V and 1 base from J, the junction contained 6 bases not matched to a gene. The CDR3 DNA is TGTGCCAGCAGTGACCCAGGGGGCAAGAACACTGAAGCTTTCTTT. Translation gives CASSDPGGKNTEAFF. The full variable domain, with the rest looked up from reference TRBV28 and TRBJ1-1, is DVKVTQSSRYLVKRTGEKVFLECVQDMDHENMFWYRQDPGLGLRLIYFSYDVKMKEKGDIPEGYSVSREKKERFSLILESASTNQTSMYLCASSDPGGKNTEAFFGQGTRLTVV.

This clonotype was seen repeatedly, ten times or more. The rearrangement links TRBV20-1 to TRBJ2-3; 7 nucleotides agree with TRBD1. Germline CDR1 reads DFQATT; CDR2 reads SNEGSKA (reference sequence). The junction had 8 bases not matched to a gene; V was cut back by 5 bases and J by 6 bases. CDR3 size: 13 residues. CDR3 in DNA: TGCAGTGCTCCGACAGGGTTCGGGGATACGCAGTATTTT. This sequence encodes CSAPTGFGDTQYF.

This clonotype was picked up a small number of times. The V gene is TRBV27, the J gene TRBJ2-3; 7 bases match TRBD1. Germline V lookup: CDR1 MNHEY, CDR2 SMNVEV (reference sequence). The CDR3 consists of 16 residues. Losses at the gene ends were 5 bases for V and 3 bases for J; bases not matched to a gene: 11. The CDR3, as DNA: TGTGCCAGCAGTCCCCGTGAGGGGGCTAGAACAGATACGCAGTATTTT. Protein sequence: CASSPREGARTDTQYF.

The chain couples TRBV29-1 to TRBJ1-1; no firm D call. Germline-derived CDR1 and CDR2 are SQVTM and ANQGSEA. The CDR3 runs 11 residues. The V end lost 3 bases, the J end lost 1 base, and 3 bases lay between the germline ends. The CDR3 coding sequence is TGCAGCGTTGATAAGAACACTGAAGCTTTCTTT. It translates to CSVDKNTEAFF.

This clonotype is a singleton in its sample. The V gene is TRBV7-2, the J gene TRBJ2-2, with 7 positions matching TRBD2. J lost 4 bases, V lost 5 bases, and 10 bases had no gene match. This CDR3 comprises 16 residues. Germline V gene data show CDR1 as SGHTA and CDR2 as FQGNSA. The CDR3 region is CASSLKRGTITGELFF. DNA for the CDR3: TGTGCCAGCAGCCTTAAACGCGGGACTATCACCGGGGAGCTGTTTTTT. The variable domain in full, with the rest retrieved from reference TRBV7-2 and TRBJ2-2, is GAGVSQSPSNKVTEKGKDVELRCDPISGHTALYWYRQSLGQGLEFLIYFQGNSAPDKSGLPSDRFSAERTGGSVSTLTIQRTQQEDSAVYLCASSLKRGTITGELFFGEGSRLTVL.

V and J are TRBV4-1 and TRBJ1-1, with 8 positions matching TRBD1. CDR1 MGHRA and CDR2 YSYEKL come from the germline V gene. This CDR3 has 16 amino acids. V shed 4 bases and J 5 bases; nucleotides not matched to a gene: 12. CDR3 nucleotides: TGCGCCAGCAGCCCAATGGGCAGGGGGCTGTTGACTGAAGCTTTCTTT. Amino acid sequence: CASSPMGRGLLTEAFF.

This clonotype was counted ten times or more. The chain employs TRBV20-1 and TRBJ2-3, with 10 bases lining up with TRBD2. V lost 0 bases to trimming and J lost 5 bases; unmatched junction nucleotides: 14. CDR3 length: 18 residues. Germline V gives CDR1 DFQATT, CDR2 SNEGSKA (reference sequence). The CDR3, as DNA: TGCAGTGCTAGAGATGAGAGCCGGACTAGCGGATCCATAGATACGCAGTATTTT. This translates into CSARDESRTSGSIDTQYF.

CDR3 protein: CASSFTSPGQGNEQYF. The CDR3 nucleotides are TGTGCCAGCAGTTTCACCTCCCCGGGACAGGGGAACGAGCAGTACTTC. The rearrangement joins TRBV27 to TRBJ2-7; 10 nucleotides match TRBD1. The germline V gene has CDR1 MNHEY and CDR2 SMNVEV (reference sequence). V lost 3 bases, J lost 5 bases, and 10 bases stayed unmatched. CDR3 length: 16 residues.

This clonotype was counted ten times or more. The rearrangement joins TRBV28 to TRBJ2-3; 11 bases match TRBD2. V shed 3 bases, J shed 2 bases, and the junction held 13 bases outside the gene matches. CDR3 size: 19 residues. Germline V lookup: CDR1 MDHEN, CDR2 SYDVKM. CDR3 nucleotides: TGTGCCAGCAGTTTTAGGCTAGCGGGAGGCGAAATAAACACAGATACGCAGTATTTT. Translation: CASSFRLAGGEINTDTQYF.

This clonotype has more than one count but fewer than ten. V and J are TRBV28 and TRBJ1-5; D gene ambiguous. The V gene's germline CDR1 is MDHEN and CDR2 SYDVKM. The ends were cut back, 6 bases at V and 3 bases at J, with 12 bases in the middle. The CDR3 consists of 14 residues. The CDR3 region is CASRTSLTNQPQHF. The CDR3 bases are TGTGCCAGCAGGACCTCCTTAACCAATCAGCCCCAGCATTTT.

This clonotype was observed a few times. The chain uses TRBV12-3 or TRBV12-4 and TRBJ2-1; D is unresolved. Trimming pared 7 bases from V and 3 bases from J, leaving 7 bases between. The CDR3 runs 12 residues. CDR3 residues: CASTQFYNEQFF. The CDR3 bases are TGTGCCAGCACCCAATTCTACAATGAGCAGTTCTTC.

This clonotype was found many times. The chain uses TRBV7-2 and TRBJ2-7; 9 nucleotides align to TRBD1. Germline CDR1 and CDR2: SGHTA and FQGNSA. V lost 4 bases to trimming and J lost 2 bases; unmatched junction nucleotides: 0. The CDR3 sequence is 13 residues long. The CDR3 region has the DNA TGTGCCAGCAGCTACAGGGGGCCCTACGAGCAGTACTTC. Its translation is CASSYRGPYEQYF.

Only a few counts were recorded for this clonotype. The V call is TRBV19, the J call TRBJ1-1, with 7 bases identical to TRBD1. This CDR3 spans 15 amino acids. Germline V CDR1 and CDR2: LNHDA, SQIVND (reference sequence). V shed 4 bases, J shed 4 bases, and the junction held 9 bases outside the gene matches. The CDR3 coding sequence is TGTGCCAGTAGTAAGAGTGGACAGGCAAGCACTGAAGCTTTCTTT. This gives the protein CASSKSGQASTEAFF.

This clonotype was seen a handful of times. This chain connects TRBV7-8 to TRBJ1-1; D is ambiguous. Germline CDR1 SGHVS, CDR2 FQNEAQ. V lost 5 bases, J lost 1 base, and 11 bases lay in between. CDR3 length: 14 residues. CDR3 nucleotide sequence: TGTGCCAGCAGCCCCCTGAACGGGAACACTGAAGCTTTCTTT. The encoded protein is CASSPLNGNTEAFF.

This chain connects TRBV3-1 to TRBJ2-5; 10 nucleotides match TRBD2. CDR1 is LGHDT, CDR2 YNNKEL, per germline (reference sequence). This CDR3 spans 16 amino acids. V gave up 2 bases and J gave up 5 bases; unmatched junction bases: 8. The CDR3 loop reads CASSQLAGAGVETQYF. The CDR3 DNA is TGTGCCAGCAGCCAACTAGCGGGGGCCGGGGTGGAGACCCAGTACTTC.

This sequence joins TRBV29-1 and TRBJ1-1; no definite D call. CDR3 length: 13 amino acids. CDR1 is SQVTM, CDR2 ANQGSEA, per germline. V lost 6 bases and J 3 bases, leaving 14 bases between the germline ends. The chain's CDR3 is CSVGSGSYTEAFF. The CDR3 DNA is TGCAGCGTGGGGTCGGGATCTTACACTGAAGCTTTCTTT.

This clonotype has only a few counts. This chain connects TRBV4-3 to TRBJ2-7; a possible D gene is TRBD1 (5 bases). Trimming left V 1 base short and J 2 bases short, with 6 bases between. CDR3 length: 13 amino acids. Looked up from germline, CDR1 is LGHNA and CDR2 is YSLEER. The CDR3 protein is CASSQGTTYEQYF. The DNA of the CDR3 is TGCGCCAGCAGCCAAGGGACAACCTACGAGCAGTACTTC.

The rearrangement links TRBV29-1 to TRBJ2-7; unclear D gene. The CDR3 length is 11 residues. V lost 1 base to trimming and J lost 4 bases, with 5 bases between them. Germline CDR1 SQVTM, CDR2 ANQGSEA. The DNA of the CDR3 is TGCAGCGTTGAAGCAAGATACGAGCAGTACTTC. Its translation is CSVEARYEQYF.

The gene calls are TRBV4-1 and TRBJ2-5; a weak D match, TRBD2 (5 bases). The CDR3 loop spans 15 amino acids. Germline CDR1 is MGHRA and CDR2 is YSYEKL. V lost 1 base, J lost 5 bases, and 14 bases lay in between. DNA for the CDR3: TGCGCCAGCAGCCAAGTGGTAGCCCCGGGGGAGACCCAGTACTTC. Amino acid sequence: CASSQVVAPGETQYF.

This clonotype was counted many times. CDR3 nucleotide sequence: TGTGCCAGCACCCAACAGGGCCCGAACGGGGAGCTGTTTTTT. Its protein is CASTQQGPNGELFF. The chain uses TRBV11-2 and TRBJ2-2; weak D call: TRBD1 (6 bases). The V end lost 7 bases, the J end lost 7 bases, and 16 bases lay between the germline ends. This CDR3 has 14 residues. Germline CDR1 SGHAT, CDR2 FQNNGV.

This clonotype occurred many times. The rearrangement uses TRBV30 and TRBJ1-2; possible D gene TRBD1, 5 bases. This CDR3 has 12 residues. CDR1 and CDR2 (germline): GTSNPN, SVGIG (reference sequence). With 7 bases removed from V and 8 bases from J, the gap between germline ends came to 17 bases. Written as DNA, the CDR3 is TGTGCCTCGACCCCATTTAGGGGAGGCTACACCTTC. It codes for CASTPFRGGYTF.

This clonotype has a count of ten or more. The V gene is TRBV14, the J gene TRBJ2-7; D is unresolved. V shed 4 bases and J shed 1 base, with 8 bases lying between them. This CDR3 is 13 amino acids long. The germline V gene has CDR1 SGHDN and CDR2 FVKESK. CDR3 coding DNA: TGTGCCAGCAGCCCGACGGCTTCCTACGAGCAGTACTTC. The encoded protein is CASSPTASYEQYF. Drawing the rest from reference TRBV14 and TRBJ2-7, the complete variable domain is EAGVTQFPSHSVIEKGQTVTLRCDPISGHDNLYWYRRVMGKEIKFLLHFVKESKQDESGMPNNRFLAERTGGTYSTLKVQPAELEDSGVYFCASSPTASYEQYFGPGTRLTVT.

In its sample, this clonotype was seen once. A much more abundant neighbour one base away suggests this may be a read error. This sequence joins TRBV6-9 and TRBJ2-1, with 13 bases matching TRBD2. Germline loops: CDR1 MNHGY, CDR2 SVAAGI. With V trimmed by 5 bases and J by 6 bases, 16 bases remained unmatched. This CDR3 has 19 amino acids. Here the CDR3 DNA reads TGTGCCAGCAGTGACCTCGTAGGGACTAGCGGGAAGCTAGGCAATGAGCAGTTCTTC. Protein sequence: CASSDLVGTSGKLGNEQFF.

About this clonotype itself: A single base separates this from a much larger clone, so it may be a read error. This is likely a read error, given that the CDR3 carries no conserved phenylalanine or tryptophan at its end. This chain joins TRBV18 and TRBJ2-1, with D tentatively TRBD1 or TRBD2 (6 bases each). In germline, CDR1 is KGHSH, CDR2 LQKENI. The germline V and J ends were trimmed by 1 base and 0 bases, with 13 bases remaining between them. This CDR3 is 17 amino acids long. The CDR3 nucleotides are TGTGCCAGCTCACCACTATTTACGGGGGCCTCCTACAATGAGCAGTTCCTC. Translating gives CASSPLFTGASYNEQFL.

The J gene is TRBJ1-5, the V gene TRBV30, with D maybe TRBD1 (6 bases). The CDR3 is 15 residues long. The germline CDR1 and CDR2 sequences are GTSNPN and SVGIG (reference sequence). V was clipped by 3 bases and J by 5 bases, with 17 bases between them. The CDR3 loop is CAWRRGGENDQPQHF. CDR3 bases: TGTGCCTGGAGGCGAGGGGGGGAGAATGATCAGCCCCAGCATTTT. The whole variable domain, remainder taken from reference TRBV30 and TRBJ1-5, is SQTIHQWPATLVQPVGSPLSLECTVEGTSNPNLYWYRQAAGRGLQLLFYSVGIGQISSEVPQNLSASRPQDRQFILSSKKLLLSDSGFYLCAWRRGGENDQPQHFGDGTRLSIL.